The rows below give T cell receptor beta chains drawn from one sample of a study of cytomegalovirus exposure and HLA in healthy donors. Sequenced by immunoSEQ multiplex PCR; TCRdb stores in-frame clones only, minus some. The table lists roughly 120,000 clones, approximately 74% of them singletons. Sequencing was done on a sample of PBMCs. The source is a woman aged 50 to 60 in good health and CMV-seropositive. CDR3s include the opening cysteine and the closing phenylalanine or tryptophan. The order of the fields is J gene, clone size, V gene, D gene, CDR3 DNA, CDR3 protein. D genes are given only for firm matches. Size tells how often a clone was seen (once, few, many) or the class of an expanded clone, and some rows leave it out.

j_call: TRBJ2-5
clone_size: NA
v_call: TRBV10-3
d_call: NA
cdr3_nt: TGTGCCATCAGTGAACAGGGTGAAGAGACCCAGTACTTC
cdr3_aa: CAISEQGEETQYF

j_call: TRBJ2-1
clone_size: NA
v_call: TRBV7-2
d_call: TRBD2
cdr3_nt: TGTGCCAGCAGCTCCCCGGCTAGCGGGGGGCACGACAATGAGCAGTTCTTC
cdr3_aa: CASSSPASGGHDNEQFF

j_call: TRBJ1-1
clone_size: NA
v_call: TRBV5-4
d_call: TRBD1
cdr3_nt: TGTGCCAGCAGGGGACAGGGTTTGAGCACTGAAGCTTTCTTT
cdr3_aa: CASRGQGLSTEAFF

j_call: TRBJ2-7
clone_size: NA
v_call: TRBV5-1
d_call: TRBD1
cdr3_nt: TGCGCCAGCAGCACAATTCCCGGGACAGGGGACGAGCAGTACTTC
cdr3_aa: CASSTIPGTGDEQYF

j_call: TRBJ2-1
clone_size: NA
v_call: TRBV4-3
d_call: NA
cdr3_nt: TGCGCCAGCAGCCAAGATCGGCAGGGTGCCACAATGGAGCAGTTCTTC
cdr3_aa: CASSQDRQGATMEQFF

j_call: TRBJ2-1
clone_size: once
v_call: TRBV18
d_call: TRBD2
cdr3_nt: TGTGCCAGCTCGGGGACTAGCGGGAAATATGAGCAGTTCTTC
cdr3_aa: CASSGTSGKYEQFF

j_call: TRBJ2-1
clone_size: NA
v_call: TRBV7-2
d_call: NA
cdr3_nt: TGTGCCAGCAGCTTAGCGGCCAGCGGATACAATGAGCAGTTCTTC
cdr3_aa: CASSLAASGYNEQFF

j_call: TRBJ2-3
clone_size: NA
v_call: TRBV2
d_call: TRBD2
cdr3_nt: TGTGCCAGCAGACCACTAGCGGGGGTAGATACGCAGTATTTT
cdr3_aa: CASRPLAGVDTQYF

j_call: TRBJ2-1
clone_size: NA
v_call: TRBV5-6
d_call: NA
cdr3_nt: TGTGCCAGCAGCTTGGGAGGGGGGGGCTCCTACAATGAGCAGTTCTTC
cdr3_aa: CASSLGGGGSYNEQFF

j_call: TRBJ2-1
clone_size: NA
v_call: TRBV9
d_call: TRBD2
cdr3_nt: TGTGCCAGCAGCATCGGGGGGAGCTCCTACAATGAGCAGTTCTTC
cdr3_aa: CASSIGGSSYNEQFF

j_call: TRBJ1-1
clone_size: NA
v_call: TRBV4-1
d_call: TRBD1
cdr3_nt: TGCGCCAGCAGCCACCCTGACAGGGTGAGCACTGAAGCTTTCTTT
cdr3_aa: CASSHPDRVSTEAFF

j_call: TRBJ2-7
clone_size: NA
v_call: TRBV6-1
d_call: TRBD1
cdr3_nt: TGTGCCAGCACCTCATGGACAGGGGGCTACGAGCAGTACTTC
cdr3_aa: CASTSWTGGYEQYF

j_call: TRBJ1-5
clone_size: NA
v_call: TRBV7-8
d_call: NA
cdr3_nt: TGTGCCAGCAGCTTAGCGACAGGTTATAGCAATCAGCCCCAGCATTTT
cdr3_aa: CASSLATGYSNQPQHF

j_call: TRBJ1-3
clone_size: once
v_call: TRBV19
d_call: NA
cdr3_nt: TGTGCCAGTAAGACAGAGAGCTCTGGAAACACCATATATTTT
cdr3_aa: CASKTESSGNTIYF

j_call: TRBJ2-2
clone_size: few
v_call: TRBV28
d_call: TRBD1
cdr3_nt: TGTGCCAGCAGACTAACCGGGACAGCGAACACCGGGGAGCTGTTTTTT
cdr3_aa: CASRLTGTANTGELFF

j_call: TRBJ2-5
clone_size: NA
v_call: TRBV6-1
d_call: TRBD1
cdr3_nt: TGTGCCAGCTCGTGGACAGGAATAGAGACCCAGTACTTC
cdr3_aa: CASSWTGIETQYF

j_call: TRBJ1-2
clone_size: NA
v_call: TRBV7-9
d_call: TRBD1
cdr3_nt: TGTGCCAGCAGCCCAAAGACAGGGGACGACTATGGCTACACCTTC
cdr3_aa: CASSPKTGDDYGYTF

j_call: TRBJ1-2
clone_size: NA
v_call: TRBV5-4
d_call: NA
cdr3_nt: TGTGCCAGCAGCTTGGAAGGACAGAACTATGGCTACACCTTC
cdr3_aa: CASSLEGQNYGYTF

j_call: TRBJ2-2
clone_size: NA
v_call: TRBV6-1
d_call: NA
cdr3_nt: TGTGCCAGCACCATTCCCGGGGCCGGGGAGCTGTTTTTT
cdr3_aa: CASTIPGAGELFF

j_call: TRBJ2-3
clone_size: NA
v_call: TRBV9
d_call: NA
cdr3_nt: TGTGCCAGCAGCGTAGAGGCAGGGTCCGTCCGGGATACGCAGTATTTT
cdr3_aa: CASSVEAGSVRDTQYF

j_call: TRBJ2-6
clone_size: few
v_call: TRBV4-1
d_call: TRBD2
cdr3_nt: TGCGCCAGCAGCCAAGATTTGGCTAGCGGGGGATATGGGGCCAACGTCCTGACTTTC
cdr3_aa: CASSQDLASGGYGANVLTF

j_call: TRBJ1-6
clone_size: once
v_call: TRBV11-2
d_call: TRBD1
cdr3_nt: TGTGCCAGCAGCCGGGGCGGACAGGGGGCTTATTCACCCCTCCACTTT
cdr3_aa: CASSRGGQGAYSPLHF

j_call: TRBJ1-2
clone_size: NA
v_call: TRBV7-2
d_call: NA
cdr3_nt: TGTGCCAGCAGCTTCTTCTCAGCGAGCAACTATGGCTACACCTTC
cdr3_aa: CASSFFSASNYGYTF

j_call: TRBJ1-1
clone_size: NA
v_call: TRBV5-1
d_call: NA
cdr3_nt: TGCGCCAGCAGCTCAACCGGGACTACAATGAACACTGAAGCTTTCTTT
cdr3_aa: CASSSTGTTMNTEAFF

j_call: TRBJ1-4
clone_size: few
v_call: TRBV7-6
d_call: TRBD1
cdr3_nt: TGTGCCAGCAGCGAAGGACAGGGACACACCCGGTACGGTGAAAAACTGTTTTTT
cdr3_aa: CASSEGQGHTRYGEKLFF

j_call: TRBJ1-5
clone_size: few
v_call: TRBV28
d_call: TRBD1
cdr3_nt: TGTGCCAGCAGTTTATCAGGGGGCAGCAATCAGCCCCAGCATTTT
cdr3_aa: CASSLSGGSNQPQHF

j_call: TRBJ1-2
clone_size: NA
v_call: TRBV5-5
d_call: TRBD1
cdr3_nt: TGTGCCAGCAGCTCAGCCGGGACAGGGAACTATGGCTACACCTTC
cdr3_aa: CASSSAGTGNYGYTF

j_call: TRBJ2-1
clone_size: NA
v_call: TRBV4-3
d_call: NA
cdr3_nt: TGCGCCAGCAGCCAGGGGGCGAAATACAATGAGCAGTTCTTC
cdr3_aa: CASSQGAKYNEQFF

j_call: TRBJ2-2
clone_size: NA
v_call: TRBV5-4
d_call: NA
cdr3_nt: TGTGCCAGCAGCTCCGACGCTGGGGGCAGGGGGAACACCGGGGAGCTGTTTTTT
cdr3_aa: CASSSDAGGRGNTGELFF